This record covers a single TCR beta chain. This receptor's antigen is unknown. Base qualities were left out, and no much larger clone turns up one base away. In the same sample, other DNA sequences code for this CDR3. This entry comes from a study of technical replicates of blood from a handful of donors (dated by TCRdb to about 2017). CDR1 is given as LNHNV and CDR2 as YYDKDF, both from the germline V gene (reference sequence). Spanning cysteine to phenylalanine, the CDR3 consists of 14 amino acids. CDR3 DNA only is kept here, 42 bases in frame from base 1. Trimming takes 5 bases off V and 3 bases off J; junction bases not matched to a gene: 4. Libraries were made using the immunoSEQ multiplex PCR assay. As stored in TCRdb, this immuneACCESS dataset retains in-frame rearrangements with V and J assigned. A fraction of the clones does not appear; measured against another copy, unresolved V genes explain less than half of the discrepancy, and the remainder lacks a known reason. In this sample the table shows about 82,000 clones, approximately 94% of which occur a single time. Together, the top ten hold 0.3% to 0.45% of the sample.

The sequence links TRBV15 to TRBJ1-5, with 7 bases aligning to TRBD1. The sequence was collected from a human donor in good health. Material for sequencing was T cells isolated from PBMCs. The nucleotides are TGTGCCACCAGCCCGACAGGGTCCAATCAGCCCCAGCATTTT. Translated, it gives CATSPTGSNQPQHF.